What follows are 23 T cell receptor beta chains derived from one specimen sequenced in a study of T cell responses to AZD1222 COVID-19 vaccine (dated by TCRdb to about 2021). The method was the immunoSEQ multiplex PCR assay. Sourced from immuneACCESS, this table was stored by TCRdb with only in-frame sequences that have V and J called. A share of the clones is absent; for the studies checked, an unresolved V gene accounts for under half, and the remainder has no known explanation. The sample records 110,000 to 150,000 clones, about 92% of which are singletons. The ten top clones hold more than 8% of the sample. The sample's time point, from its label and the paper: baseline before first vaccination. The sequencing here drew on peripheral blood, taken on day 0 of AZD1222 vaccination. The receptors derive from an adult in good health.

This chain connects TRBV25-1 to TRBJ1-4, with D possibly TRBD1 on 6 matching bases. The germline CDR1 and CDR2 sequences are MGHDK and SYGVNS. V was clipped by 6 bases and J by 3 bases, with 11 bases between them. The CDR3 runs to 14 residues. In nucleotides, the CDR3 is TGTGCCAGCAGGGGGGCGGGATCTAATGAAAAACTGTTTTTT. Its protein is CASRGAGSNEKLFF. Full variable domain (outside the CDR3, taken from reference TRBV25-1 and TRBJ1-4): EADIYQTPRYLVIGTGKKITLECSQTMGHDKMYWYQQDPGMELHLIHYSYGVNSTEKGDLSSESTVSRIRTEHFPLTLESARPSHTSQYLCASRGAGSNEKLFFGSGTQLSVL.

This chain uses TRBV3-1 (or the pseudogene TRBV3-2) with TRBJ2-3; possibly TRBD2 for D (6 bases). The V end lost 3 bases, the J end lost 5 bases, and 18 bases lay between the germline ends. Germline V lookup: CDR1 LGHDT, CDR2 YNNKEL (reference sequence). This CDR3 is built from 16 residues. CDR3: CASSQTSPVMQDTQYF. CDR3 in DNA: TGTGCCAGCAGCCAGACTAGTCCTGTCATGCAAGATACGCAGTATTTT.

The chain has TRBV4-1 and TRBJ1-3; D is unclear. The germline V gene has CDR1 MGHRA and CDR2 YSYEKL. V dropped 1 base and J dropped 0 bases, with 10 bases sitting between them. The CDR3 runs to 16 residues. Here the CDR3 reads CASSQVIAVSGNTIYF. For the CDR3, the DNA is TGCGCCAGCAGCCAAGTAATAGCGGTCTCTGGAAACACCATATATTTT.

V is TRBV5-8 and J is TRBJ1-2; no reliable D call. Trimming stripped 4 bases from V and 4 bases from J, with 17 bases between. CDR1 is SGHTS and CDR2 is YDEGEE in the germline V gene. This CDR3 region has 15 residues. The CDR3 loop reads CASSAPSGYGYGYTF. As DNA, the CDR3 is TGTGCCAGCAGCGCACCTTCGGGGTATGGCTATGGCTACACCTTC.

To note about this clone: Other DNA variants within this sample encode the same CDR3. The V gene is TRBV19, the J gene TRBJ2-3, with D possibly being TRBD2 (6 bases). Germline-derived CDR1 and CDR2 are LNHDA and SQIVND (reference sequence). V was clipped by 3 bases and J by 1 base, with 8 bases between them. The CDR3 has 14 amino acids. The CDR3 bases are TGTGCCAGTAGTATTGGCGGGGGCACAGATACGCAGTATTTT. Translated, it gives CASSIGGGTDTQYF.

This clone was recorded only once. V gene TRBV9 combines with J gene TRBJ1-1, with a possible D match to TRBD1 (5 bases). The V gene's germline CDR1 is SGDLS and CDR2 YYNGEE. Trimming cost V 0 bases and J 4 bases, with 10 bases left between them. This CDR3 comprises 14 residues. The DNA for the CDR3 is TGTGCCAGCAGCGTAGGGGGCGGGGGCACTGAAGCTTTCTTT. Protein: CASSVGGGGTEAFF.

The chain combines TRBV4-2 with TRBJ2-1; a weak D match, TRBD2 (5 bases). Trimming removed 2 bases from V and 0 bases from J, with 14 bases in between. Germline V lookup: CDR1 LGHNA, CDR2 YNFKEQ. The CDR3 extends over 17 amino acids. CDR3: CASSQSAGISSYNEQFF. In DNA, the CDR3 is TGTGCCAGCAGCCAATCGGCCGGGATAAGCTCCTACAATGAGCAGTTCTTC.

This chain uses TRBV9 with TRBJ2-7; maybe TRBD1 (6 bases). This CDR3 has 17 amino acids. With 7 bases removed from V and 3 bases from J, the gap between germline ends came to 26 bases. Germline-derived CDR1 and CDR2 are SGDLS and YYNGEE. The CDR3 sequence is CASSPGDRRNPSYEQYF. The DNA of the CDR3 is TGTGCCAGCTCCCCGGGCGACAGGAGGAACCCCAGCTACGAGCAGTACTTC.

The rearrangement joins TRBV28 to TRBJ2-3; D possibly corresponds to TRBD1 (5 bases). V was pared by 5 bases and J by 4 bases, with 16 bases between. From germline, CDR1 is MDHEN and CDR2 SYDVKM. There are 15 residues in the CDR3. The CDR3 sequence: CASSLRGLFPDTQYF. The CDR3 coding sequence is TGTGCCAGCAGTCTTAGGGGCCTCTTCCCAGATACGCAGTATTTT.

This CDR3 is CASSVRLAAGAGELFF. DNA for the CDR3: TGTGCCAGCAGCGTCCGACTAGCGGCAGGGGCCGGGGAGCTGTTTTTT. This chain uses TRBV11-2 with TRBJ2-2; 9 bases line up with TRBD2. The CDR3 has 16 residues. Trimming removed 5 bases from V and 6 bases from J; junction bases left unmatched: 10. Germline assignment: CDR1 SGHAT and CDR2 FQNNGV.

This rearrangement joins TRBV11-3 to TRBJ1-1; 9 bases map to TRBD1. Trimming at V came to 6 bases and at J to 4 bases, leaving 9 bases not matched to a gene. Germline loops: CDR1 SGHNT, CDR2 YENEEA. The CDR3 is 15 amino acids. The CDR3 DNA sequence: TGTGCCAGCAGAACACAGGGGGCGAGGGGCACTGAAGCTTTCTTT. It translates to CASRTQGARGTEAFF.

This clone has just one count. This chain uses TRBV3-1 (or the pseudogene TRBV3-2) with TRBJ1-1, with D perhaps TRBD1 (5 bases). The V gene lost 2 bases and the J gene lost 5 bases, with 12 bases spanning the gap. This CDR3 spans 14 amino acids. Germline loops: CDR1 LGHDT, CDR2 YNNKEL (reference sequence). The CDR3 DNA reads TGTGCCAGCAGCCAACCAGGGAAACGTACTGAAGCTTTCTTT. It yields the protein CASSQPGKRTEAFF.

The chain links TRBV12-5 to TRBJ2-3, with D tentatively TRBD2 (6 bases). Trimming took 2 bases from V and 4 from J, leaving 19 bases between them. From germline, CDR1 is LGHNT and CDR2 FRNRAP. The CDR3 covers 17 residues. The CDR3 bases are TGTGCTAGTGGTTTGCTGGGGTTTCTGCGGGGCCCAGATACGCAGTATTTT. Encoded protein: CASGLLGFLRGPDTQYF.

V gene TRBV4-1 combines with J gene TRBJ1-1; 7 bases are shared with TRBD1. J lost 2 bases, V lost 2 bases, and 8 bases had no gene match. CDR3 length: 16 residues. Germline V gene sequence: CDR1 MGHRA, CDR2 YSYEKL. CDR3 loop: CASSQRGTVENTEAFF. For the CDR3, the DNA is TGCGCCAGCAGCCAACGTGGGACAGTGGAAAACACTGAAGCTTTCTTT.

V gene TRBV5-1 combines with J gene TRBJ1-3, with 9 bases identical to TRBD1. Looked up from germline, CDR1 is SGHRS and CDR2 is YFSETQ. The junction had 9 bases not matched to a gene; V was cut back by 4 bases and J by 4 bases. CDR3 size: 16 residues. CDR3 in DNA: TGCGCCAGCAGCCTTGCTACAGGGGGCACAGGAAACACCATATATTTT. Residues: CASSLATGGTGNTIYF.

The V call is TRBV25-1, the J call TRBJ1-6, with TRBD1 identical over 9 bases. Germline CDR1 MGHDK, CDR2 SYGVNS. The CDR3 has 12 amino acids. V trimming: 8 bases; J trimming: 9 bases; junction bases outside the gene matches: 2. CDR3 in DNA: TGTGCCAGCGGACAGGGGAGTTCACCCCTCCACTTT. Translating it yields CASGQGSSPLHF.

The chain recombines TRBV4-1 with TRBJ1-1; 7 positions agree with TRBD1. The CDR3 is 12 residues long. J gave up 12 bases and V 4 bases, and 8 bases lay outside the gene matches. Germline V gene data show CDR1 as MGHRA and CDR2 as YSYEKL. DNA for the CDR3: TGCGCCAGCAGCCCGCAGACAGGGATAACTTTCTTT. Protein sequence: CASSPQTGITFF.

The J gene is TRBJ2-3, the V gene TRBV5-1; 9 bases match TRBD2. V shed 9 bases, J shed 1 base, and the junction held 6 bases outside the gene matches. Germline-derived CDR1 and CDR2 are SGHRS and YFSETQ. The CDR3 runs to 14 residues. CDR3 residues: CATQRTSGTDTQYF. In nucleotides, the CDR3 is TGCGCCACCCAGAGGACTAGCGGCACAGATACGCAGTATTTT.

The chain recombines TRBV2 with TRBJ2-3, with D maybe TRBD2 (5 bases). The CDR3 sequence is 16 residues long. The V end was cut by 2 bases, the J end by 1 base, with 13 bases between. CDR1 and CDR2 (germline): SNHLY, FYNNEI. Here the CDR3 reads CASSEIAWRGTDTQYF. Here the CDR3 DNA reads TGTGCCAGCAGTGAAATTGCATGGCGGGGCACAGATACGCAGTATTTT.

The CDR3 loop is CASSLARGYEQYF. The CDR3 bases are TGTGCCAGCAGCTTGGCTCGGGGTTACGAGCAGTACTTC. The chain recombines TRBV5-6 with TRBJ2-7, with D perhaps matching TRBD2 (5 bases). Deletions cut 0 bases from V and 4 bases from J, with 8 bases between. Germline CDR1 is SGHDT and CDR2 is YYEEEE. The CDR3 is 13 residues long.

The J gene is TRBJ2-6, the V gene TRBV6-8; perhaps TRBD1 as D (5 bases). Germline lookup yields CDR1 MNHGY and CDR2 SAAAGT. V dropped 6 bases and J dropped 0 bases, with 12 bases sitting between them. This CDR3 is built from 16 residues. CDR3 loop: CASRNTGTSGANVLTF. As DNA, the CDR3 is TGTGCCAGCAGAAATACAGGAACCTCTGGGGCCAACGTCCTGACTTTC.

The chain links TRBV4-1 to TRBJ1-2; a possible D gene is TRBD1 (5 bases). The germline V gene has CDR1 MGHRA and CDR2 YSYEKL. CDR3 length: 15 residues. The V gene lost 0 bases and the J gene lost 4 bases, with 12 bases spanning the gap. The CDR3 nucleotides are TGCGCCAGCAGCCAAGATACCAGGGTTGCCTATGGCTACACCTTC. Translated, it gives CASSQDTRVAYGYTF.

This chain links TRBV20-1 with TRBJ1-1, with unresolved D. This CDR3 has 11 amino acids. Trimming took off 5 bases at V and 4 bases at J, with 8 bases between the two ends. CDR1 is DFQATT, CDR2 SNEGSKA, per germline (reference sequence). CDR3 in amino acids: CSAGGGTEAFF. CDR3 coding DNA: TGCAGTGCTGGCGGAGGCACTGAAGCTTTCTTT.